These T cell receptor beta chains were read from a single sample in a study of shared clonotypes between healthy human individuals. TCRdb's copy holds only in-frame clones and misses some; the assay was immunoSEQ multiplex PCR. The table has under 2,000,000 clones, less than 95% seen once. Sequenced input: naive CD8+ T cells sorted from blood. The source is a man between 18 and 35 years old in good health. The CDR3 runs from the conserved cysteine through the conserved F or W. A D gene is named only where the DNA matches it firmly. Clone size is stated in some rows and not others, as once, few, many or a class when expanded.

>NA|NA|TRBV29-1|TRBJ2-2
CSVEALGHSVTGELFF
TGCAGCGTTGAAGCCCTTGGCCACTCGGTCACCGGGGAGCTGTTTTTT
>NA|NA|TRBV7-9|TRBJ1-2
CASSLGRTELYGYTF
TGTGCCAGCAGCTTAGGACGGACAGAGCTGTATGGCTACACCTTC
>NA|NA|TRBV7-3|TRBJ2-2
CASSLLPAPNTGELFF
TGTGCCAGCAGCTTACTCCCAGCCCCGAACACCGGGGAGCTGTTTTTT
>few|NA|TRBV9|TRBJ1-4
CASSPRGSTNEKLFF
TGTGCCAGCAGCCCGCGCGGTTCAACTAATGAAAAACTGTTTTTT
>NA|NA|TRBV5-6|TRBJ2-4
CASSFTSENIQYF
TGTGCCAGCAGCTTTACTTCCGAAAACATTCAGTACTTC
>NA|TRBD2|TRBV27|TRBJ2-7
CASSLSAGGGEQYF
TGTGCCAGCAGTTTATCGGCGGGAGGGGGCGAGCAGTACTTC
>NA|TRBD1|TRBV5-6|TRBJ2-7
CASSLAAAGGTYEQYF
TGTGCCAGCAGCTTGGCGGCGGCAGGGGGTACCTACGAGCAGTACTTC
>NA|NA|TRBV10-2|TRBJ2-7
CASSRGSYEQYF
TGCGCCAGCAGTAGGGGCTCCTACGAGCAGTACTTC
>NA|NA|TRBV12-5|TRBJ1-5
CASPNQPQHF
TGTGCTAGCCCTAATCAGCCCCAGCATTTT
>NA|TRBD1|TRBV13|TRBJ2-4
CASSLGQGRNIQYF
TGTGCCAGCAGCCTAGGACAGGGAAGAAACATTCAGTACTTC
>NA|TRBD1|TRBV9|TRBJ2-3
CASSVEGAVADTQYF
TGTGCCAGCAGCGTAGAGGGGGCGGTCGCAGATACGCAGTATTTT
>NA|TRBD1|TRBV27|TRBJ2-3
CASSHIGPGQGADTQYF
TGTGCCAGCAGTCATATTGGGCCGGGACAGGGGGCAGATACGCAGTATTTT
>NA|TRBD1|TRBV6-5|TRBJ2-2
CASSYQTGGTGELFF
TGTGCCAGCAGTTATCAGACAGGGGGCACCGGGGAGCTGTTTTTT
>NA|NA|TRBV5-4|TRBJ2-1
CASSWGGDEQFF
TGTGCCAGCAGCTGGGGGGGCGATGAGCAGTTCTTC
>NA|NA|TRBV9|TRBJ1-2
CASSVANNFNYGYTF
TGTGCCAGCAGCGTAGCTAACAACTTTAACTATGGCTACACCTTC
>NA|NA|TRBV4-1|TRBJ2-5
CASSQDNRETQYF
TGCGCCAGCAGCCAAGATAATAGGGAGACCCAGTACTTC
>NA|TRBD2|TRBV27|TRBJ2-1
CASSSEGGTRAYNEQFF
TGTGCCAGCAGTTCCGAAGGCGGGACTAGGGCTTACAATGAGCAGTTCTTC
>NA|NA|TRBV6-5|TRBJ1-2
CASRLGEGGGYTF
TGTGCCAGCAGGCTCGGGGAGGGCGGTGGCTACACCTTC
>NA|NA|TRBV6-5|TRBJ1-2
CASSYSGGRGYTF
TGTGCCAGCAGTTACTCGGGGGGGCGAGGCTACACCTTC
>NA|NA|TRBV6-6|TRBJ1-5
CASSYGGGQPQHF
TGTGCCAGCAGTTACGGGGGCGGGCAGCCCCAGCATTTT
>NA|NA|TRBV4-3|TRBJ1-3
CASSQDPPPSGNTIYF
TGCGCCAGCAGCCAAGATCCCCCCCCATCCGGAAACACCATATATTTT
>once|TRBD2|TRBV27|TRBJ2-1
CASSLGWRAGEGNEQFF
TGTGCCAGCAGTTTGGGGTGGCGAGCGGGAGAGGGAAATGAGCAGTTCTTC
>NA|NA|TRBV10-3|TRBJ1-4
CAISESTVGGEKLFF
TGTGCCATCAGTGAGTCCACAGTCGGGGGTGAAAAACTGTTTTTT
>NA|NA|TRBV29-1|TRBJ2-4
CSVETRHTSKGDIQYF
TGCAGCGTTGAAACGCGGCACACCTCAAAAGGGGACATTCAGTACTTC
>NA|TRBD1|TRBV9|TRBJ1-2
CASSVPRSGQDNWGYTF
TGTGCCAGCAGCGTACCAAGATCGGGACAGGATAACTGGGGCTACACCTTC
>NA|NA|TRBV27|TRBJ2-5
CASSLHGAGETQYF
TGTGCCAGCAGTTTACACGGGGCTGGGGAGACCCAGTACTTC
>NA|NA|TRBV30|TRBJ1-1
CAWNVGTNTEAFF
TGTGCCTGGAATGTGGGAACGAACACTGAAGCTTTCTTT
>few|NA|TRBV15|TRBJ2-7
CATSRDKLSQGPGVEQYF
TGTGCCACCAGCAGAGATAAGCTGTCACAGGGGCCGGGGGTCGAGCAGTACTTC
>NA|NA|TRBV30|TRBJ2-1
CAWSGGNEQFF
TGTGCCTGGAGCGGTGGGAATGAGCAGTTCTTC
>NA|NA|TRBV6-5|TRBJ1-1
CASELGGSTEAFF
TGTGCCAGCGAGTTGGGGGGGTCCACTGAAGCTTTCTTT
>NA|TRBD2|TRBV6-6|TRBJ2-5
CASSHPLAGAQETQYF
TGTGCCAGCAGCCACCCACTAGCGGGGGCCCAAGAGACCCAGTACTTC
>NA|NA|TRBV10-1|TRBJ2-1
CASSEQAGYNEQFF
TGCGCCAGCAGTGAGCAAGCAGGATACAATGAGCAGTTCTTC
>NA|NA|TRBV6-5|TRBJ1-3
CASSWTPGNTIYF
TGTGCCAGCAGTTGGACTCCTGGAAACACCATATATTTT
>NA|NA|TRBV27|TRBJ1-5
CASRLGGEDYQPQHF
TGTGCCAGCAGGCTTGGGGGGGAGGACTATCAGCCCCAGCATTTT
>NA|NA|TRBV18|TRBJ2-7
CASSRDGYEQYF
TGTGCCAGCTCACGGGACGGATACGAGCAGTACTTC
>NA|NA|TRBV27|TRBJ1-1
CASSFGGVTEAFF
TGTGCCAGCAGTTTTGGAGGAGTCACTGAAGCTTTCTTT
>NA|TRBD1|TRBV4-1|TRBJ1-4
CASSQNPGQVIYEGLFF
TGCGCCAGCAGCCAAAACCCGGGACAGGTAATTTACGAAGGGCTGTTTTTT
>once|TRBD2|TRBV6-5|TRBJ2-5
CASRRLAGGAETQYF
TGTGCCAGCAGAAGACTAGCGGGGGGGGCAGAGACCCAGTACTTC
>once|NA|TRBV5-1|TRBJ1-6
CASSLGRSSYNSPLHF
TGCGCCAGCAGCTTGGGCAGGAGCTCCTATAATTCACCCCTCCACTTT
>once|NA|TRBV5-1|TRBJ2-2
CASRLAGPNTGELFF
TGCGCCAGCAGGCTAGCAGGGCCGAACACCGGGGAGCTGTTTTTT
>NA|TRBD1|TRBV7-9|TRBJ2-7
CASSPPGQGEFYEQYF
TGTGCCAGCAGTCCCCCGGGCCAGGGGGAGTTTTACGAGCAGTACTTC
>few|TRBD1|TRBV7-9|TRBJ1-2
CASSLKGTGDGYTF
TGTGCCAGCAGCTTAAAGGGGACAGGGGACGGCTACACCTTC
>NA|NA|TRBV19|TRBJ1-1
CASSRGGTEAFF
TGTGCCAGTAGTCGGGGGGGCACTGAAGCTTTCTTT
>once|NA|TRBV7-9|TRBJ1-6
CASRPPDSSSYNSPLHF
TGTGCCAGCAGACCACCGGACAGTAGCTCCTATAATTCACCCCTCCACTTT
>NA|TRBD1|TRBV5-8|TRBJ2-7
CASSPRDRGYEQYF
TGTGCCAGCAGCCCCCGGGACAGGGGTTACGAGCAGTACTTC
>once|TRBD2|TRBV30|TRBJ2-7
CAWSGGSSYEQYF
TGTGCCTGGAGTGGCGGGAGCTCCTACGAGCAGTACTTC
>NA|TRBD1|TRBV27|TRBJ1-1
CASSLWEGAGEAFF
TGTGCCAGCAGTTTATGGGAGGGGGCGGGTGAAGCTTTCTTT
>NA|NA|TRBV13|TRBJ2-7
CASSLVSGTLSYEQYF
TGTGCCAGCAGCTTAGTTTCCGGGACACTCTCCTACGAGCAGTACTTC
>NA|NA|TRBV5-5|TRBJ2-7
CASSLAPLSYSYEQYF
TGTGCCAGCAGCTTGGCCCCCTTAAGCTACTCCTACGAGCAGTACTTC
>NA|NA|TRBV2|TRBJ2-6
CASSEPGPLSGANVLTF
TGTGCCAGCAGTGAGCCGGGACCCCTTTCTGGGGCCAACGTCCTGACTTTC
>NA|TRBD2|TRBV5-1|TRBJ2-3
CASSWGLAGGRSVPDTQYF
TGCGCCAGCAGCTGGGGACTAGCGGGGGGCCGTAGCGTACCAGATACGCAGTATTTT
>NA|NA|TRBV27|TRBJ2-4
CASSLGPGNIQYF
TGTGCCAGCAGTTTGGGGCCTGGGAACATTCAGTACTTC
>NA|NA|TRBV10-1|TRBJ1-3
CASSTGGSGNTIYF
TGCGCCAGCAGCACGGGAGGCTCTGGAAACACCATATATTTT
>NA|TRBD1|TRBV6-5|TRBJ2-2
CASSLGQAVGELFF
TGTGCCAGCAGTCTGGGACAGGCGGTCGGGGAGCTGTTTTTT
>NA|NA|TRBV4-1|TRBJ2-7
CASSRGRSGYEQYF
TGCGCCAGCAGCCGGGGACGGTCGGGCTACGAGCAGTACTTC
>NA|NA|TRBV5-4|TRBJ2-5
CASSERVGAREAQYF
TGTGCCAGCAGCGAGCGGGTTGGGGCAAGAGAGGCCCAGTACTTC
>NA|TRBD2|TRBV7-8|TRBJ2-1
CASSLGLAGAAIWNNEQFF
TGTGCCAGCAGCTTGGGACTAGCGGGGGCCGCGATCTGGAACAATGAGCAGTTCTTC
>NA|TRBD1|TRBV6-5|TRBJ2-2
CASSQDRGTGELFF
TGTGCCAGCAGCCAGGACAGGGGTACCGGGGAGCTGTTTTTT
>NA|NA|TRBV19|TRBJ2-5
CASRGRGQGETQYF
TGTGCCAGTAGGGGGCGGGGACAAGGAGAGACCCAGTACTTC
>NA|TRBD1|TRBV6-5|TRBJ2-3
CASSTGTEASDTQYF
TGTGCCAGCAGTACGGGGACAGAGGCCTCAGATACGCAGTATTTT